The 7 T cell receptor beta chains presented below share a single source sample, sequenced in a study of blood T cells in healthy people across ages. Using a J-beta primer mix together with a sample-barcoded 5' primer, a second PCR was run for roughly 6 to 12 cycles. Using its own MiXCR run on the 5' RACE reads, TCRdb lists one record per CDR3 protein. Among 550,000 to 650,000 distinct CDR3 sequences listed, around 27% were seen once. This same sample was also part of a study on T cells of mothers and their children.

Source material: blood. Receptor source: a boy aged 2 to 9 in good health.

The DNA for the CDR3 is TGTGCCAGCTCACCGACCGGGACACAAGGCACCGGGGAGCTGTTTTTT. Protein: CASSPTGTQGTGELFF. The chain carries TRBV18 and TRBJ2-2, with D perhaps TRBD1 (6 bases). The V gene's germline CDR1 is KGHSH and CDR2 LQKENI. The CDR3 runs 16 residues. The V and J ends lost 3 bases and 4 bases respectively, with 15 bases between them.

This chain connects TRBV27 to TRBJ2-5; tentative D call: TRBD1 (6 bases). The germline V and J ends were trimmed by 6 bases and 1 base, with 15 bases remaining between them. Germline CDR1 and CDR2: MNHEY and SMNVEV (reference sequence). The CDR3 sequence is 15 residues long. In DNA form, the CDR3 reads TGTGCCAGCAGAACATTTGCCAGGGGCCAAGAGACCCAGTACTTC. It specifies CASRTFARGQETQYF.

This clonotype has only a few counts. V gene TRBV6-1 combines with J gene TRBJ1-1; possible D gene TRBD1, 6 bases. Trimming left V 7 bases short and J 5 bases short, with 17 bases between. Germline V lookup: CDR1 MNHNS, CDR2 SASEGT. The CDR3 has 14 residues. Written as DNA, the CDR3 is TGTGCCAGCAAGAGCACAGGGACGGGGACTGAAGCTTTCTTT. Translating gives CASKSTGTGTEAFF.

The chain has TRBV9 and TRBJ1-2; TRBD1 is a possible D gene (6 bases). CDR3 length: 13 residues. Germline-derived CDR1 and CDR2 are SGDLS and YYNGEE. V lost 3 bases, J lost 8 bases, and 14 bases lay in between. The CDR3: CASSANRVGGYTF. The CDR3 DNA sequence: TGTGCCAGCAGCGCGAACAGGGTAGGAGGCTACACCTTC.

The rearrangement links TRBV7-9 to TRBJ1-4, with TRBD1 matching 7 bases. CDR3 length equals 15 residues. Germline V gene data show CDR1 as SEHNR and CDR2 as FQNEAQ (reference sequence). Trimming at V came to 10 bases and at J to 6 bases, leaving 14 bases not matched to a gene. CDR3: CATNTRGQPDEKLFF. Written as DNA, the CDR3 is TGTGCCACCAACACTCGGGGACAGCCTGATGAAAAACTGTTTTTT.

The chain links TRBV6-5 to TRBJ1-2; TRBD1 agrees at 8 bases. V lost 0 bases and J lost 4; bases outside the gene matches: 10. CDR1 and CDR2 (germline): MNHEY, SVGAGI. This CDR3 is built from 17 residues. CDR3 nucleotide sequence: TGTGCCAGCAGTTACTCTCTCGATAGGACAGGGACCTATGGCTACACCTTC. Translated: CASSYSLDRTGTYGYTF.

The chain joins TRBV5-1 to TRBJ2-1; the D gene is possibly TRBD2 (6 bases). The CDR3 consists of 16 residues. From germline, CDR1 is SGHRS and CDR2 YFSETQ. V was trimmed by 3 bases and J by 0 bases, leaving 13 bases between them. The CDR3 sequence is CASSWNGDSSYNEQFF. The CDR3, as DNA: TGCGCCAGCAGCTGGAATGGGGACTCCTCCTACAATGAGCAGTTCTTC.